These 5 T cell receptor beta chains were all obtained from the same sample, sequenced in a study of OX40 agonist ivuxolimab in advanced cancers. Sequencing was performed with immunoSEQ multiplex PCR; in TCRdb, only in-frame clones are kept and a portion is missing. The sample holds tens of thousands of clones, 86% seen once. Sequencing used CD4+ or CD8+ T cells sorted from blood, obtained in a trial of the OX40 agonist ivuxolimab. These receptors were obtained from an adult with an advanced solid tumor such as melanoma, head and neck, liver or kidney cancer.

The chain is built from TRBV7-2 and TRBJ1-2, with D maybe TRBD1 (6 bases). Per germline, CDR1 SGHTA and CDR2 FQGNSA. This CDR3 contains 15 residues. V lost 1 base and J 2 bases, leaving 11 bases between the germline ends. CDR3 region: CASSLDRGQNYGYTF. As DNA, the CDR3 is TGTGCCAGCAGCTTAGATCGGGGGCAGAACTATGGCTACACCTTC. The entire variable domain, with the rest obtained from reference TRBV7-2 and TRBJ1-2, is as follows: GAGVSQSPSNKVTEKGKDVELRCDPISGHTALYWYRQSLGQGLEFLIYFQGNSAPDKSGLPSDRFSAERTGGSVSTLTIQRTQQEDSAVYLCASSLDRGQNYGYTFGSGTRLTVV.

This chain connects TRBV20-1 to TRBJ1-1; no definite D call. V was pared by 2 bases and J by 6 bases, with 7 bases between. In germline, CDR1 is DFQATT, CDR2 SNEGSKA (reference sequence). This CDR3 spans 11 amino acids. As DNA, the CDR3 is TGCAGTGCTAGAACGGTCCCTGAAGCTTTCTTT. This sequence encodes CSARTVPEAFF.

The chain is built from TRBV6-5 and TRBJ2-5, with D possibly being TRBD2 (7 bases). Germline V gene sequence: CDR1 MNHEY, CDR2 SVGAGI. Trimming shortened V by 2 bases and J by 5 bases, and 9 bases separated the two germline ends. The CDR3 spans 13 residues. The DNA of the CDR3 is TGTGCCAGCAGTTACGGGGGGGCCGAGACCCAGTACTTC. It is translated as CASSYGGAETQYF.

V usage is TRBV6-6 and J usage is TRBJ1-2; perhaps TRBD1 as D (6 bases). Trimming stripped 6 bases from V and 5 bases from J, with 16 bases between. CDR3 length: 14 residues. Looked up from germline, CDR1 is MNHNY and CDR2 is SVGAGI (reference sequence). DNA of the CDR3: TGTGCCAGCAGCAAGGACAGAACCAGATATGGCTACACCTTC. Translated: CASSKDRTRYGYTF.

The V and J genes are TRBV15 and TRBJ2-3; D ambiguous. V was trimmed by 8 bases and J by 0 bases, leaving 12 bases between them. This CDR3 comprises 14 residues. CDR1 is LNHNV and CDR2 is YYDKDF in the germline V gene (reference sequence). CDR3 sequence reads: CATLRVPSTDTQYF. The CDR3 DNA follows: TGTGCCACCCTCCGCGTTCCTAGCACAGATACGCAGTATTTT.